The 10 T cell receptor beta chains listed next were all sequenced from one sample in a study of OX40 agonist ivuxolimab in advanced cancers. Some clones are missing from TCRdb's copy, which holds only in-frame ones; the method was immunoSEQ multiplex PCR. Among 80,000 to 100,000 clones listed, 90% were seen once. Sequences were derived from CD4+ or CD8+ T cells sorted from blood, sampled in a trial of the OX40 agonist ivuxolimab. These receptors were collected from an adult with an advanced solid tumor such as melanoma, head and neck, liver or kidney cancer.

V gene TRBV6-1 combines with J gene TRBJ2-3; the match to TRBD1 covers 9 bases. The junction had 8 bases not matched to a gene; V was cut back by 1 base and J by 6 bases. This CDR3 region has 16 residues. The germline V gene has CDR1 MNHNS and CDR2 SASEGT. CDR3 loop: CASSEDLQGASDTQYF. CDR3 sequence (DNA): TGTGCCAGCAGTGAAGACCTACAGGGGGCCAGCGATACGCAGTATTTT.

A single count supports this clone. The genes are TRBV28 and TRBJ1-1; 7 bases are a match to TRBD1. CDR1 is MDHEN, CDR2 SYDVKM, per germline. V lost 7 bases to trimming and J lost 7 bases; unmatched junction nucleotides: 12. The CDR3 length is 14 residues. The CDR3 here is CASTPGQLTNEAFF. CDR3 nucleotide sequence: TGTGCCAGCACCCCGGGACAGCTCACAAATGAAGCTTTCTTT.

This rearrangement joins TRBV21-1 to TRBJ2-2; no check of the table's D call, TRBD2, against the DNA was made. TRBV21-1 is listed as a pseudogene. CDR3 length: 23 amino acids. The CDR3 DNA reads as TGTGCCAGCAGCAGCCCGGGAGGGACAGGGCTATCTGCGGGAGGGGAGAACACCGGGGAGCTGTTTTTT. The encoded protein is CASSSPGGTGLSAGGENTGELFF.

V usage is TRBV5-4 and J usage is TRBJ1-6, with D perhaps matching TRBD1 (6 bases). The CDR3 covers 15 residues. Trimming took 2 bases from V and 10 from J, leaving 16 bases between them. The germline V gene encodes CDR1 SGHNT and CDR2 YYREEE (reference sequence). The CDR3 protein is CASSLGAPGESPLHF. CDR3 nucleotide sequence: TGTGCCAGCAGCTTAGGGGCTCCAGGGGAATCACCCCTCCACTTT. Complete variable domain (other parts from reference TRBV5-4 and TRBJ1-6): ETGVTQSPTHLIKTRGQQVTLRCSSQSGHNTVSWYQQALGQGPQFIFQYYREEENGRGNFPPRFSGLQFPNYSSELNVNALELDDSALYLCASSLGAPGESPLHFGNGTRLTVT.

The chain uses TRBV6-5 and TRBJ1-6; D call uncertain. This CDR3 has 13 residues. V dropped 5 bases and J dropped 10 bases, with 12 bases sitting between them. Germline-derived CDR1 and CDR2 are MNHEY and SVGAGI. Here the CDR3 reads CASSTGPPSPLHF. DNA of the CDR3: TGTGCCAGCAGTACTGGACCTCCATCACCCCTCCACTTT.

The CDR3 region is CASNKQGTETQYF. The CDR3 bases are TGTGCCAGCAACAAACAGGGGACAGAGACCCAGTACTTC. V gene TRBV27 combines with J gene TRBJ2-5; 7 bases map to TRBD1. Germline CDR1 is MNHEY and CDR2 is SMNVEV (reference sequence). Trimming removed 7 bases from V and 4 bases from J; junction bases left unmatched: 6. CDR3 length: 13 residues.

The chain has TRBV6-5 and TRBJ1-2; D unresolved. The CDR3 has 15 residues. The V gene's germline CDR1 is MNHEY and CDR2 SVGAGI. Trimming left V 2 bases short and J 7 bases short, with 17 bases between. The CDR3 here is CASSYTSTRGSGYTF. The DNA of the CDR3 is TGTGCCAGCAGTTACACCAGTACGAGAGGCTCTGGCTACACCTTC.

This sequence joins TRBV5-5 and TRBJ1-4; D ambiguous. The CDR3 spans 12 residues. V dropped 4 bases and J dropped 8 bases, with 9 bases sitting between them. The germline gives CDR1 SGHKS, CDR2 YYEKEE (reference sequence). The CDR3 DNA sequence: TGTGCCAGCAGCCGCCTTGGAGAAAAACTGTTTTTT. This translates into CASSRLGEKLFF.

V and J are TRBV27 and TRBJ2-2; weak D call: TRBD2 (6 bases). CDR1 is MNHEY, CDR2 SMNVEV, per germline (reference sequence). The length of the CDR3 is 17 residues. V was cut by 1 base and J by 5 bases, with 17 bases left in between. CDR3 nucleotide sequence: TGTGCCAGCAGTTTATTCATGGCGGGACCGAGGACCGGGGAGCTGTTTTTT. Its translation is CASSLFMAGPRTGELFF.

CDR3 bases: TGTGCCAGCGGGAGGGGGACAGATACGCAGTATTTT. Its translation: CASGRGTDTQYF. This rearrangement joins TRBV7-3 to TRBJ2-3, with D perhaps matching TRBD2 (7 bases). The germline gives CDR1 SGHTA, CDR2 FQGTGA. This CDR3 has 12 amino acids. Trimming left V 8 bases short and J 3 bases short, with 9 bases between.